Detailed here is one T cell receptor (beta chain). Antigen unknown. The study ran its PCR with 60 Vbeta and 13 Jbeta primers. Original processing methods: Counted up in a later analysis, unique TCR beta chains came to roughly 80 million, with around 9.9 million shared. Profiling relied on immunoSEQ multiplex PCR, and the TCRdb table lists in-frame clones only, not all of them. V and J calls and clone size follow that table, whereas D and trimming were derived from the DNA. In the table there are about 150,000 clones, about four fifths of which are singletons. These data are taken from a study of cytomegalovirus exposure and HLA in healthy donors. Broader study findings: A later analysis associated about 18,000 TCR beta sequences with HLA alleles at a 0.05 false discovery rate. Several of the most significant clusters were apparently associated with common viral pathogens in a later analysis.

V lost 3 bases to trimming and J lost 8 bases, with 14 bases between them. The CDR3 has 13 residues. From germline, CDR1 is SGDLS and CDR2 YYNGEE. The sequence was collected from a boy aged 2-9 years in good health and CMV-seronegative. The chain links TRBV9 to TRBJ1-1; weak D call: TRBD1 (5 bases). The sequencing sample was made of PBMCs. The CDR3 sequence: CASSASQGSEAFF. The CDR3 bases are TGTGCCAGCAGCGCCAGTCAGGGATCCGAAGCTTTCTTT. The full variable domain, with the rest looked up from reference TRBV9 and TRBJ1-1, is DSGVTQTPKHLITATGQRVTLRCSPRSGDLSVYWYQQSLDQGLQFLIQYYNGEERAKGNILERFSAQQFPDLHSELNLSSLELGDSALYFCASSASQGSEAFFGQGTRLTVV.